One sample yielded the 18 T cell receptor beta chains listed below, sequenced in a study of radiation and T cells in renal cell carcinoma (dated by TCRdb to the early 2020s). Taken with the paper, the label for time point translates to: blood 4 weeks post-SBRT, at nephrectomy. This specimen's treatment or condition label, per the study, means: 15 Gy SBRT to primary tumor, nephrectomy 4 weeks later. Library creation used the immunoSEQ multiplex PCR assay. The table comes from immuneACCESS by way of TCRdb, which keeps in-frame sequences with V and J called. Part of the clones is missing from these tables; in studies checked, under half for an unresolved V gene and the rest for unknown reasons. This sample gives over 35,000 clones in total; around four fifths of them show up just once. The top ten constitute around a quarter of the sample. The starting material was blood, obtained from a patient whose treatment included radiotherapy and nephrectomy. These receptors came from a woman aged 70-85 years with renal cell carcinoma.

This clone was seen only once. V is TRBV4-2 and J is TRBJ1-3, with TRBD1 as a possible D gene (5 bases). The CDR3 is 15 amino acids. The V end lost 0 bases, the J end lost 1 base, and 7 bases lay between the germline ends. CDR1 and CDR2 from the germline V gene are LGHNA and YNFKEQ. The CDR3 sequence is CASSQEGTSGNTIYF. DNA for the CDR3: TGTGCCAGCAGCCAAGAGGGGACTTCTGGAAACACCATATATTTT.

The chain carries TRBV13 and TRBJ1-2; D not certain. Germline V lookup: CDR1 PRHDT, CDR2 FYEKMQ (reference sequence). CDR3 length: 14 residues. The V end was cut by 10 bases, the J end by 4 bases, with 19 bases between. In nucleotides, the CDR3 is TGTGCCACCACTTCCCTCCGGGAGCGCTATGGCTACACCTTC. Its protein is CATTSLRERYGYTF. The full variable domain, with the rest looked up from reference TRBV13 and TRBJ1-2, is AAGVIQSPRHLIKEKRETATLKCYPIPRHDTVYWYQQGPGQDPQFLISFYEKMQSDKGSIPDRFSAQQFSDYHSELNMSSLELGDSALYFCATTSLRERYGYTFGSGTRLTVV.

The CDR3, as DNA: TGTGCCAGCAGCTCTTTCGGACTAGCTTTCTATGAGCAGTTCTTC. Translating it yields CASSSFGLAFYEQFF. The V call is TRBV13, the J call TRBJ2-1; TRBD2 aligns across 8 bases. The germline CDR1 and CDR2 sequences are PRHDT and FYEKMQ (reference sequence). V lost 4 bases, J lost 8 bases, and 10 bases stayed unmatched. This CDR3 region has 15 residues.

The chain is built from TRBV4-3 and TRBJ2-7; D possibly corresponds to TRBD1 (5 bases). Looked up from germline, CDR1 is LGHNA and CDR2 is YSLEER. The CDR3 is 14 residues long. V was pared by 0 bases and J by 7 bases, with 13 bases between. CDR3 sequence: CASSQDRKGPEQYF. As DNA, the CDR3 is TGCGCCAGCAGCCAAGATCGTAAGGGGCCGGAGCAGTACTTC.

This chain joins TRBV6-1 and TRBJ1-2; D gene ambiguous. The V end lost 1 base, the J end lost 2 bases, and 17 bases lay between the germline ends. CDR3 length: 17 residues. Germline loops: CDR1 MNHNS, CDR2 SASEGT. This chain's CDR3 is CASSEVEMGQPNYGYTF. CDR3 DNA: TGTGCCAGCAGTGAAGTGGAAATGGGCCAACCAAACTATGGCTACACCTTC.

The J gene is TRBJ2-1, the V gene TRBV13; D gene unclear. CDR3 length equals 16 residues. The V gene lost 5 bases and the J gene lost 5 bases, with 19 bases spanning the gap. Germline assignment: CDR1 PRHDT and CDR2 FYEKMQ (reference sequence). This CDR3 reads CASSASPQLGDNEQFF. CDR3 DNA sequence: TGTGCCAGCAGCGCAAGCCCCCAGTTAGGCGACAATGAGCAGTTCTTC.

To note about this clone: A junction end diverges from the germline sequence, so it may reflect a read error. The rearrangement joins TRBV7-9 to TRBJ1-5; TRBD1 matches at 9 bases. The CDR3 is 19 residues long. CDR1 is SEHNR, CDR2 FQNEAQ, per germline (reference sequence). In nucleotides, the CDR3 is TGTACCAGCAGCTCGACCCGCCCGGGACAGGGTTGGAGCAATCAGCCCCAGCATTTT. This gives the protein CTSSSTRPGQGWSNQPQHF.

In regard to this clone: Its ends do not fully match the called genes, so a read error is possible. The CDR3 sequence is CASSLDGGSDNEQFF. Written as DNA, the CDR3 is TGTGCCAGCAGCTTAGATGGGGGCTCCGACAATGAGCAGTTCTTC. The chain employs TRBV11-2 and TRBJ2-1; D may be TRBD1 (6 bases). This CDR3 has 15 amino acids. CDR1 is SGHAT and CDR2 is FQNNGV in the germline V gene.

This chain joins TRBV30 and TRBJ1-5, with D uncertain. Per germline, CDR1 GTSNPN and CDR2 SVGIG (reference sequence). The germline V and J ends were trimmed by 1 base and 6 bases, with 10 bases remaining between them. This CDR3 is 13 amino acids long. Written as DNA, the CDR3 is TGTGCCTGGAGTGCCGACCAGGCTCAGCCCCAGCATTTT. Its translation: CAWSADQAQPQHF.

V usage is TRBV14 and J usage is TRBJ2-3, with D possibly matching TRBD2 (6 bases). The CDR3 contains 15 residues. From germline, CDR1 is SGHDN and CDR2 FVKESK. The V gene lost 4 bases and the J gene lost 8 bases, with 19 bases spanning the gap. The CDR3 protein is CASSRRGPLLPTQYF. In DNA form, the CDR3 reads TGTGCCAGCAGCCGGAGGGGACCCCTCCTCCCTACGCAGTATTTT.

The chain joins TRBV18 to TRBJ2-5; 9 bases agree with TRBD1. The V segment lost 4 bases and the J segment 1 base; nucleotides outside the gene matches: 4. The germline V gene has CDR1 KGHSH and CDR2 LQKENI. There are 15 residues in the CDR3. CDR3 nucleotides: TGTGCCAGCTCACAAAAGACAGGGGGCCAAGAGACCCAGTACTTC. Its translation is CASSQKTGGQETQYF.

The chain recombines TRBV7-9 with TRBJ1-1; D is undetermined. CDR3 length: 13 amino acids. Trimming removed 1 base from V and 10 bases from J, with 13 bases in between. CDR1 is SEHNR, CDR2 FQNEAQ, per germline (reference sequence). The CDR3 loop reads CASSLVELSGAFF. The DNA of the CDR3 is TGTGCCAGCAGCTTAGTAGAGCTTTCTGGAGCTTTCTTT.

The CDR3 loop is CASSTGQGGETQYF. CDR3 coding DNA: TGTGCCAGCAGCACCGGACAGGGGGGGGAGACCCAGTACTTC. The gene calls are TRBV5-8 and TRBJ2-5; the match to TRBD1 covers 10 bases. From germline, CDR1 is SGHTS and CDR2 YDEGEE. CDR3 length: 14 amino acids. The trim removed 4 bases at V and 5 bases at J, leaving 5 bases unmatched.

The chain recombines TRBV7-9 with TRBJ1-1; D possibly corresponds to TRBD1 (5 bases). V was shortened by 3 bases and J by 1 base, with 9 bases between the two germline ends. Germline V CDR1 and CDR2: SEHNR, FQNEAQ (reference sequence). The CDR3 spans 14 residues. CDR3: CASSFGHPNTEAFF. The CDR3 DNA is TGTGCCAGCAGCTTCGGACACCCGAACACTGAAGCTTTCTTT. Supplemented by reference TRBV7-9 and TRBJ1-1, the full variable domain reads DTGVSQNPRHKITKRGQNVTFRCDPISEHNRLYWYRQTLGQGPEFLTYFQNEAQLEKSRLLSDRFSAERPKGSFSTLEIQRTEQGDSAMYLCASSFGHPNTEAFFGQGTRLTVV.

In DNA, the CDR3 is TGTGCCAGCAGCCTTCAGTTTCCCCCGGGACAGGGAAGTAATGAGCAGTTCTTC. Its protein product is CASSLQFPPGQGSNEQFF. This sequence joins TRBV4-2 and TRBJ2-1; 9 bases fit TRBD1. This CDR3 contains 18 residues. The V gene's germline CDR1 is LGHNA and CDR2 YNFKEQ. The V segment lost 4 bases and the J segment 7 bases; nucleotides outside the gene matches: 17.

V and J are TRBV10-3 and TRBJ2-1; D unresolved. V lost 3 bases, J lost 4 bases, and 13 bases lay in between. This CDR3 spans 15 amino acids. Germline lookup yields CDR1 ENHRY and CDR2 SYGVKD. CDR3 sequence reads: CAISDGENGYNEQFF. The CDR3 DNA reads as TGTGCCATCAGTGATGGGGAAAACGGGTACAATGAGCAGTTCTTC.

Concerning this clone: At one of its ends the junction is not consistent with the germline gene, which may arise from a read error. The rearrangement uses TRBV18 and TRBJ2-2; 9 bases match TRBD1. Germline V lookup: CDR1 KGHSH, CDR2 LQKENI. The CDR3 is 15 amino acids. CDR3 DNA sequence: TGTGTCAGCTCACCGGGACAGGGAGCCACCGGGGAGCTGTTTTTT. It specifies CVSSPGQGATGELFF. The full variable domain, in which reference TRBV18 and TRBJ2-2 provide the parts outside the CDR3, is NAGVMQNPRHLVRRRGQEARLRCSPMKGHSHVYWYRQLPEEGLKFMVYLQKENIIDESGMPKERFSAEFPKEGPSILRIQQVVRGDSAAYFCVSSPGQGATGELFFGEGSRLTVL.

This sequence joins TRBV5-4 and TRBJ1-1, with 8 bases identical to TRBD1. The V gene's germline CDR1 is SGHNT and CDR2 YYREEE (reference sequence). CDR3 length: 17 amino acids. V shed 4 bases, J shed 5 bases, and the junction held 16 bases outside the gene matches. CDR3 DNA: TGTGCCAGCAGCCCAACCCGGACAGGGAAGGGGGGGACTGAAGCTTTCTTT. Its protein is CASSPTRTGKGGTEAFF.